This T cell receptor (beta chain) was sequenced during a study of blood T cells in healthy people across ages. Overall study context: Researchers report that template switching captured about one barcoded beta molecule per two T cells. Study conclusions and caveats: Investigators treated diversity estimates from one million T cells as underestimates.

A J-beta primer mix and a sample-barcoded 5' primer were used in a second PCR of about 7 to 12 cycles. TCRdb analysed the 5' RACE reads with MiXCR anew, one entry per CDR3 protein. The table includes 980,000 or so distinct CDR3 sequences, around 48% detected once. The donors, healthy Caucasians from Russia, were aged about 6 to 100. A remark on this clonotype: The antigen is undetermined.

The TCR sequence derives from a man between 25 and 39 years old in good health. The specimen was blood.

The CDR3 spells CSVSGLAGPGEQYF. DNA for the CDR3: TGCAGCGTCTCGGGACTAGCGGGGCCCGGGGAGCAGTACTTC. The rearrangement joins TRBV29-1 to TRBJ2-5; TRBD2 matches 13 bases. The V gene end was trimmed by 6 bases and the J gene end by 11 bases; junction bases not matched to a gene: 12. The CDR3 length is 14 residues. Per the germline V gene, CDR1 is SQVTM and CDR2 is ANQGSEA. The complete variable domain, with remaining parts taken from reference TRBV29-1 and TRBJ2-5, reads SAVISQKPSRDICQRGTSLTIQCQVDSQVTMMFWYRQQPGQSLTLIATANQGSEATYESGFVIDKFPISRPNLTFSTLTVSNMSPEDSSIYLCSVSGLAGPGEQYFGPGTRLLVL.